This T cell receptor (beta chain) was identified in a study of OX40 agonist ivuxolimab in advanced cancers. Study information: From about 20 to 80 years was the age range, with a mean of roughly 59 years, and 70% to 85% were male. Study-wide points: Near-lowest levels of clonal expansion characterized partial responders at 0.1-3.0 mg/kg. Clonal expansion by week 6 occurred in CD4+ and CD8+ blood T cells (at 0.1 to 3.0 mg/kg).

Profiling relied on immunoSEQ multiplex PCR, and the TCRdb table lists in-frame clones only, not all of them. Here the sample spans some 49,000 clones, 85% being singletons. On this clone: Its target is unknown.

V lost 4 bases and J lost 10, with 16 bases in between. The CDR3 sequence is 13 residues long. Germline CDR1 reads SGHDN; CDR2 reads FVKESK. The sequence came from an adult with an advanced solid tumor such as melanoma, head and neck, liver or kidney cancer. The V call is TRBV14, the J call TRBJ1-1, with D tentatively TRBD1 (6 bases). Source: CD4+ or CD8+ T cells sorted from blood, taken in a trial of the OX40 agonist ivuxolimab. The CDR3 bases are TGTGCCAGCAGCCTTGGAAATGGGGGCGCAGCTTTCTTT. Translating it yields CASSLGNGGAAFF.